The subject of this entry is one TCR beta chain. These data are taken from a study of blood T cell repertoires in COVID-19. Overall study context: Collection of acute and convalescent COVID-19 samples took place in the United States, Italy and Spain.

Produced via immunoSEQ multiplex PCR; TCRdb's table is partial and in-frame only. The sample shows 400,000 to 450,000 clones, around nine tenths of them seen only once. Patients at the Seattle site were enrolled during active infection and followed longitudinally. With V trimmed by 3 bases and J by 4 bases, 6 bases remained unmatched. Germline-derived CDR1 and CDR2 are ENHRY and SYGVKD. There are 15 residues in the CDR3. Sequencing used peripheral blood. This chain connects TRBV10-3 to TRBJ2-1; TRBD2 matches 7 bases. The sequence came from a man between 18 and 29 years old with COVID-19, enrolled during active disease. The DNA of the CDR3 is TGTGCCATCAGTGAAGGGCTAGCGGATTACAATGAGCAGTTCTTC. Translation: CAISEGLADYNEQFF.